The clone carrying this T cell receptor beta chain was recorded many times. Its antigen remains unknown. Germline CDR1 reads SNHLY; CDR2 reads FYNNEI. The ends were cut back, 7 bases at V and 0 bases at J, with 16 bases in the middle. CDR3 length equals 16 residues. These data originate in a study of T cells in Graves' hyperthyroidism and ophthalmopathy. General study points: Ophthalmopathy prediction by the model preceded onset by a median about 6.8 months.

Authors of the study amplified TCR beta CDR3 regions from RNA transcripts. Researchers ran a first-round RT-PCR on the TCR CDR3 using the HTBI primer set. Each CDR3 protein gets one entry after TCRdb re-called the multiplex PCR reads with MiXCR. The table shows about 570,000 distinct CDR3 sequences, with about half occurring only once. The chain recombines TRBV2 with TRBJ1-3; D is unclear. The receptor was isolated from an adult woman with Graves' disease, either hyperthyroidism or ophthalmopathy (not recorded which). Sequencing was carried out using peripheral blood or thyroid tissue (not recorded which). CDR3 nucleotides: TGTGCCAGCACCATAGGTGACATCCGCTCTGGAAACACCATATATTTT. It translates to CASTIGDIRSGNTIYF.